The clone carrying this T cell receptor beta chain appeared a single time. This sample is drawn from a study of T cell changes during pregnancy in multiple sclerosis. Germline CDR1 WNHNN, CDR2 SYGVQD (reference sequence). V gave up 0 bases and J gave up 3 bases, with 8 bases separating them. The CDR3 is 14 residues long. Only in-frame clones appear in the TCRdb table, and some are missing; sequencing was by immunoSEQ multiplex PCR. In the table there are some 58,000 clones, 96% of which are singletons. The rearrangement links TRBV10-1 to TRBJ1-2; D not certain. The sample here was CD8+ T cells from peripheral blood mononuclear cells, taken after pregnancy. This clonotype originated in a female donor with multiple sclerosis, enrolled in a pregnancy study. CDR3 in DNA: TGCGCCAGCAGTGAGTCGCGGGATGACTATGGCTACACCTTC. Translation gives CASSESRDDYGYTF.